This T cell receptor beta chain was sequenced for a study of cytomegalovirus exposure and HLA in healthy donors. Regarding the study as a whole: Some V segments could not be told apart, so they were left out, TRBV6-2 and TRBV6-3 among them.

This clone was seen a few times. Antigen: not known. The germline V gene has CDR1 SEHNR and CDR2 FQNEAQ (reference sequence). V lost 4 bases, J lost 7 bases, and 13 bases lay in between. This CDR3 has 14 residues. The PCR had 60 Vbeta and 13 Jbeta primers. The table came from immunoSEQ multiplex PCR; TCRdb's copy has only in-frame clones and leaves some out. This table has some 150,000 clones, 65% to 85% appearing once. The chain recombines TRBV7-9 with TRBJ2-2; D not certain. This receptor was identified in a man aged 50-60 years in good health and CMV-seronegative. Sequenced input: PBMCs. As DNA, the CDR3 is TGTGCCAGCAGCTCCACCCAGGCAGTCGGGGAGCTGTTTTTT. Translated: CASSSTQAVGELFF.